This TCR beta chain is drawn from a study of blood T cell repertoires in COVID-19. At the level of the study: Collection of acute and convalescent COVID-19 samples took place in the United States, Italy and Spain. PBMCs, B-cell-depleted T cells, or T cells were the source of the cDNA or gDNA that made up the material.

Germline loops: CDR1 MNHEY, CDR2 SMNVEV (reference sequence). V shed 5 bases, J shed 5 bases, and the junction held 6 bases outside the gene matches. The CDR3 length is 15 residues. Per the original methods: Reference gene primer amplification in the assay estimated nucleated cell counts. Assay: immunoSEQ multiplex PCR; the TCRdb copy retains only in-frame clones and omits some. Clone size and the V and J calls come from that table; the DNA yielded D and trimming. The data show 70,000 to 75,000 clones, with around 85% seen just once and roughly 30% held by the top ten. The receptor was isolated from a man between 65 and 85 years old with acute or convalescent COVID-19. This chain connects TRBV27 to TRBJ1-5; TRBD1 matches 10 bases. The specimen sequenced was peripheral blood. This chain's CDR3 is CASSKGGQGHQPQHF. The CDR3 region has the DNA TGTGCCAGCAGTAAGGGGGGACAGGGGCATCAGCCCCAGCATTTT.